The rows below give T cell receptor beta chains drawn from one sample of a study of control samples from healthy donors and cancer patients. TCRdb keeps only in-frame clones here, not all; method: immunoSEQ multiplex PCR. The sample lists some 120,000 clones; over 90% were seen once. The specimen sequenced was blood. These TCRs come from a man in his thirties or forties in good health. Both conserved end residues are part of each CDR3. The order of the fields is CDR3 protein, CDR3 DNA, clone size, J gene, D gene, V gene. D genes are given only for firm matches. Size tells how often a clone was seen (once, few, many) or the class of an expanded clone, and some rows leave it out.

cdr3_aa: CASSTGLAGGINEQFF
cdr3_nt: TGTGCCAGTAGTACCGGACTAGCGGGGGGAATTAATGAGCAGTTCTTC
clone_size: -
j_call: TRBJ2-1
d_call: TRBD2
v_call: TRBV19

cdr3_aa: CASSYPGVTGYTF
cdr3_nt: TGTGCCAGCAGTTACCCAGGGGTGACTGGCTACACCTTC
clone_size: -
j_call: TRBJ1-2
d_call: -
v_call: TRBV6-6

cdr3_aa: CASSYSRDLKNTGELFF
cdr3_nt: TGTGCCAGCAGTTACTCAAGGGACCTGAAGAACACCGGGGAGCTGTTTTTT
clone_size: -
j_call: TRBJ2-2
d_call: -
v_call: TRBV6-2/TRBV6-3

cdr3_aa: CASSLRQNYEQYF
cdr3_nt: TGTGCCAGCAGTTTACGGCAGAACTACGAGCAGTACTTC
clone_size: -
j_call: TRBJ2-7
d_call: -
v_call: TRBV12-3/TRBV12-4

cdr3_aa: CASSLAAGNTEAFF
cdr3_nt: TGCGCCAGCAGCTTGGCGGCGGGGAACACTGAAGCTTTCTTT
clone_size: few
j_call: TRBJ1-1
d_call: -
v_call: TRBV5-1

cdr3_aa: CASTLGRGTEAFF
cdr3_nt: TGTGCCAGCACCTTAGGCCGGGGAACTGAAGCTTTCTTT
clone_size: -
j_call: TRBJ1-1
d_call: -
v_call: TRBV5-4

cdr3_aa: CASSLGGGASSSGANVLTF
cdr3_nt: TGTGCCAGCAGCTTGGGTGGAGGCGCTAGTTCCTCTGGGGCCAACGTCCTGACTTTC
clone_size: -
j_call: TRBJ2-6
d_call: -
v_call: TRBV11-2

cdr3_aa: CASSFTQPRQRGHTGELFF
cdr3_nt: TGCGCCAGCAGCTTTACACAACCAAGACAGAGGGGCCACACCGGGGAGCTGTTTTTT
clone_size: -
j_call: TRBJ2-2
d_call: -
v_call: TRBV5-1

cdr3_aa: CASSRSASGLTTDTQYF
cdr3_nt: TGTGCCAGCAGCCGTTCAGCTAGCGGACTAACCACAGATACGCAGTATTTT
clone_size: -
j_call: TRBJ2-3
d_call: TRBD2
v_call: TRBV14

cdr3_aa: CASSAFNGEGGNEKLFF
cdr3_nt: TGTGCCAGCAGCGCCTTCAACGGGGAGGGGGGTAACGAAAAACTGTTTTTT
clone_size: -
j_call: TRBJ1-4
d_call: -
v_call: TRBV9

cdr3_aa: CASSQGGLRDSVNTIYF
cdr3_nt: TGTGCCAGCAGCCAAGGTGGACTCCGGGACAGTGTGAACACCATATATTTT
clone_size: -
j_call: TRBJ1-3
d_call: TRBD1
v_call: TRBV14

cdr3_aa: CASSGQGWDTEAFF
cdr3_nt: TGTGCCAGCAGCGGACAGGGATGGGACACTGAAGCTTTCTTT
clone_size: -
j_call: TRBJ1-1
d_call: TRBD1
v_call: TRBV9

cdr3_aa: CASSPSPTGENGYTF
cdr3_nt: TGCGCCAGCAGCCCATCGCCGACAGGGGAGAATGGCTACACCTTC
clone_size: once
j_call: TRBJ1-2
d_call: TRBD1
v_call: TRBV10-1

cdr3_aa: CASSEYGGLAGPTDTQYF
cdr3_nt: TGTGCCAGCAGTGAATATGGAGGACTAGCGGGCCCCACAGATACGCAGTATTTT
clone_size: -
j_call: TRBJ2-3
d_call: TRBD2
v_call: TRBV25-1

cdr3_aa: CASTLAGGETQYF
cdr3_nt: TGTGCCAGCACCTTAGCGGGGGGGGAGACCCAGTACTTC
clone_size: -
j_call: TRBJ2-5
d_call: TRBD2
v_call: TRBV2

cdr3_aa: CATTEAVGAGELFF
cdr3_nt: TGTGCCACCACAGAGGCAGTAGGGGCCGGGGAGCTGTTTTTT
clone_size: -
j_call: TRBJ2-2
d_call: -
v_call: TRBV5-5

cdr3_aa: CASSLRGTGEGEQFF
cdr3_nt: TGTGCCAGCAGCCTGAGGGGGACAGGGGAGGGTGAGCAGTTCTTC
clone_size: -
j_call: TRBJ2-1
d_call: TRBD1
v_call: TRBV3-1/TRBV3-2

cdr3_aa: CASQSGALNTEAFF
cdr3_nt: TGTGCCAGCCAGTCAGGGGCTCTGAACACTGAAGCTTTCTTT
clone_size: -
j_call: TRBJ1-1
d_call: -
v_call: TRBV6-5

cdr3_aa: CASSLGTGHNNEQFF
cdr3_nt: TGCGCCAGCAGCTTGGGGACAGGGCACAACAATGAGCAGTTCTTC
clone_size: -
j_call: TRBJ2-1
d_call: TRBD1
v_call: TRBV5-1

cdr3_aa: CASSVVSGTGELFF
cdr3_nt: TGTGCCAGCAGCGTAGTCTCTGGCACCGGGGAGCTGTTTTTT
clone_size: once
j_call: TRBJ2-2
d_call: -
v_call: TRBV9

cdr3_aa: CASSFFGGGRSTDTQYF
cdr3_nt: TGTGCCAGCAGTTTTTTCGGGGGAGGACGAAGCACAGATACGCAGTATTTT
clone_size: -
j_call: TRBJ2-3
d_call: -
v_call: TRBV27

cdr3_aa: CASSPRTSGGYNEQFF
cdr3_nt: TGTGCCAGCAGCCCGAGGACTAGCGGGGGGTACAATGAGCAGTTCTTC
clone_size: -
j_call: TRBJ2-1
d_call: TRBD2
v_call: TRBV3-1/TRBV3-2

cdr3_aa: CASSPDGQDEAFF
cdr3_nt: TGTGCCAGTAGTCCCGATGGACAGGATGAAGCTTTCTTT
clone_size: -
j_call: TRBJ1-1
d_call: TRBD1
v_call: TRBV19

cdr3_aa: CASSYLDGSSYNSPLHF
cdr3_nt: TGTGCCAGCAGCTACCTGGACGGAAGCTCCTATAATTCACCCCTCCACTTT
clone_size: -
j_call: TRBJ1-6
d_call: -
v_call: TRBV7-9

cdr3_aa: CASRHTGDTGELFF
cdr3_nt: TGTGCCAGCAGGCATACAGGGGATACCGGGGAGCTGTTTTTT
clone_size: -
j_call: TRBJ2-2
d_call: TRBD1
v_call: TRBV6-4

cdr3_aa: CASTLGSVNTEAFF
cdr3_nt: TGTGCCAGCACCCTAGGGTCCGTGAACACTGAAGCTTTCTTT
clone_size: -
j_call: TRBJ1-1
d_call: -
v_call: TRBV2

cdr3_aa: CASSTTSTTNTEAFF
cdr3_nt: TGTGCCAGTAGTACCACAAGCACGACGAACACTGAAGCTTTCTTT
clone_size: -
j_call: TRBJ1-1
d_call: -
v_call: TRBV19

cdr3_aa: CASSGNRASYGYTF
cdr3_nt: TGTGCCAGCAGTGGTAACAGGGCGAGCTATGGCTACACCTTC
clone_size: -
j_call: TRBJ1-2
d_call: -
v_call: TRBV2

cdr3_aa: CASSAREKLAGGRGIQYF
cdr3_nt: TGTGCCAGCAGCGCCAGGGAAAAACTAGCGGGGGGGCGAGGCATTCAGTACTTC
clone_size: -
j_call: TRBJ2-4
d_call: TRBD2
v_call: TRBV3-1/TRBV3-2

cdr3_aa: CASSTTIYGYTF
cdr3_nt: TGTGCCAGCAGCACGACTATATATGGCTACACCTTC
clone_size: -
j_call: TRBJ1-2
d_call: -
v_call: TRBV28

cdr3_aa: CSAMAGNDYTF
cdr3_nt: TGCAGTGCTATGGCAGGGAACGACTACACCTTC
clone_size: -
j_call: TRBJ1-2
d_call: -
v_call: TRBV20-1

cdr3_aa: CASSSRGGSYNEQFF
cdr3_nt: TGCGCCAGCAGCTCCCGGGGTGGGTCCTACAATGAGCAGTTCTTC
clone_size: -
j_call: TRBJ2-1
d_call: -
v_call: TRBV5-1

cdr3_aa: CASSIDRVFHGYTF
cdr3_nt: TGTGCCAGCAGCATCGACAGGGTTTTTCATGGCTACACCTTC
clone_size: -
j_call: TRBJ1-2
d_call: TRBD1
v_call: TRBV5-4

cdr3_aa: CATSTPGAYGYTF
cdr3_nt: TGTGCCACCAGCACCCCCGGCGCCTATGGCTACACCTTC
clone_size: -
j_call: TRBJ1-2
d_call: -
v_call: TRBV15

cdr3_aa: CASRQTGTYEQYF
cdr3_nt: TGTGCCAGCAGACAGACAGGCACCTACGAGCAGTACTTC
clone_size: -
j_call: TRBJ2-7
d_call: -
v_call: TRBV2

cdr3_aa: CASSQDDQGPTDTQYF
cdr3_nt: TGTGCCAGCAGCCAAGATGACCAGGGGCCCACAGATACGCAGTATTTT
clone_size: -
j_call: TRBJ2-3
d_call: -
v_call: TRBV3-1/TRBV3-2

cdr3_aa: CAISESSTDSPLHF
cdr3_nt: TGTGCCATCAGTGAGTCGAGTACAGATTCACCCCTCCACTTT
clone_size: -
j_call: TRBJ1-6
d_call: -
v_call: TRBV10-3

cdr3_aa: CSVRSDRDTEAFF
cdr3_nt: TGCAGCGTTCGTTCTGACAGGGACACTGAAGCTTTCTTT
clone_size: -
j_call: TRBJ1-1
d_call: TRBD1
v_call: TRBV29-1

cdr3_aa: CASSEQGGGAFF
cdr3_nt: TGTGCCAGCAGTGAACAGGGGGGGGGAGCTTTCTTT
clone_size: -
j_call: TRBJ1-1
d_call: TRBD1
v_call: TRBV6-1

cdr3_aa: CASSRRGGNTGELFF
cdr3_nt: TGTGCCAGCAGCCGGCGAGGGGGGAACACCGGGGAGCTGTTTTTT
clone_size: -
j_call: TRBJ2-2
d_call: -
v_call: TRBV14

cdr3_aa: CASSLATASTDTQYF
cdr3_nt: TGTGCCAGCAGCTTAGCCACGGCAAGCACAGATACGCAGTATTTT
clone_size: -
j_call: TRBJ2-3
d_call: -
v_call: TRBV7-9

cdr3_aa: CASSWGTGNNRQFF
cdr3_nt: TGTGCCAGCAGCTGGGGAACCGGAAACAATCGGCAGTTCTTC
clone_size: -
j_call: TRBJ2-1
d_call: -
v_call: TRBV5-6

cdr3_aa: CASSESGTPYGYTF
cdr3_nt: TGCGCCAGCAGTGAGTCCGGGACTCCCTATGGCTACACCTTC
clone_size: -
j_call: TRBJ1-2
d_call: -
v_call: TRBV10-1

cdr3_aa: CASSRGVQAFF
cdr3_nt: TGTGCCAGCAGCCGAGGGGTGCAAGCTTTCTTT
clone_size: -
j_call: TRBJ1-1
d_call: -
v_call: TRBV5-5

cdr3_aa: CASSRAGQGDNEQFF
cdr3_nt: TGTGCCAGCAGCCGAGCGGGACAGGGCGACAATGAGCAGTTCTTC
clone_size: -
j_call: TRBJ2-1
d_call: TRBD1
v_call: TRBV5-5

cdr3_aa: CASSPFMNTEAFF
cdr3_nt: TGTGCCAGCAGCCCGTTCATGAACACTGAAGCTTTCTTT
clone_size: -
j_call: TRBJ1-1
d_call: -
v_call: TRBV7-9

cdr3_aa: CASSLGAGGLNEQFF
cdr3_nt: TGTGCCAGCAGCTTAGGCGCGGGGGGGCTGAATGAGCAGTTCTTC
clone_size: -
j_call: TRBJ2-1
d_call: TRBD2
v_call: TRBV11-2

cdr3_aa: CASSERTGPYNEQFF
cdr3_nt: TGTGCCAGCAGTGAGAGAACAGGCCCCTACAATGAGCAGTTCTTC
clone_size: -
j_call: TRBJ2-1
d_call: -
v_call: TRBV2

cdr3_aa: CASSITGVVETQYF
cdr3_nt: TGTGCCAGTAGTATAACAGGGGTTGTGGAGACCCAGTACTTC
clone_size: -
j_call: TRBJ2-5
d_call: TRBD1
v_call: TRBV19

cdr3_aa: CASSLRRNTEAFF
cdr3_nt: TGTGCCAGCAGTTTACGACGGAACACTGAAGCTTTCTTT
clone_size: -
j_call: TRBJ1-1
d_call: -
v_call: TRBV27

cdr3_aa: CASSSVDRGIGYTF
cdr3_nt: TGTGCCAGCAGCTCAGTCGACAGGGGAATTGGCTACACCTTC
clone_size: -
j_call: TRBJ1-2
d_call: TRBD1
v_call: TRBV5-4

cdr3_aa: CASSPDSGKNIQYF
cdr3_nt: TGTGCCAGTAGTCCCGACAGTGGCAAAAACATTCAGTACTTC
clone_size: once
j_call: TRBJ2-4
d_call: -
v_call: TRBV19

cdr3_aa: CASSYDRSYGYTF
cdr3_nt: TGTGCCAGCAGTTACGACAGGAGCTATGGCTACACCTTC
clone_size: -
j_call: TRBJ1-2
d_call: -
v_call: TRBV6-6

cdr3_aa: CASSLQVSYEQYF
cdr3_nt: TGTGCCAGCAGCTTACAGGTCTCCTACGAGCAGTACTTC
clone_size: -
j_call: TRBJ2-7
d_call: -
v_call: TRBV7-8